Listed here are 9 T cell receptor beta chains from one sample, sequenced in a study of T cell changes during pregnancy in multiple sclerosis. The data were produced by immunoSEQ multiplex PCR, yet TCRdb's version contains in-frame clones alone and is incomplete. This table holds approximately 110,000 clones, 80% to 95% found once. This specimen consisted of peripheral blood, obtained after pregnancy. The receptors come from a female donor with multiple sclerosis, enrolled in a pregnancy study.

The V call is TRBV13, the J call TRBJ2-3; TRBD1 might be the D (6 bases). Germline CDR1 PRHDT, CDR2 FYEKMQ (reference sequence). Deletions cut 4 bases from V and 0 bases from J, with 17 bases between. The CDR3 extends over 17 amino acids. Written as DNA, the CDR3 is TGTGCCAGCAGCTCCCCAAAGGGGGAGCCTAGCACAGATACGCAGTATTTT. Translated, it gives CASSSPKGEPSTDTQYF.

This chain connects TRBV9 to TRBJ2-7; 7 bases map to TRBD1. The CDR3 runs 16 residues. J gave up 1 base and V 2 bases, and 9 bases lay outside the gene matches. The germline CDR1 and CDR2 sequences are SGDLS and YYNGEE. CDR3 coding DNA: TGTGCCAGCAGCGTGAAAGGACAGGCGGCGTCCTACGAGCAGTACTTC. It encodes CASSVKGQAASYEQYF.

The chain recombines TRBV5-1 with TRBJ2-2, with unresolved D. Per the germline V gene, CDR1 is SGHRS and CDR2 is YFSETQ. The CDR3 extends over 15 amino acids. The V gene lost 1 base and the J gene lost 1 base, with 8 bases spanning the gap. The CDR3: CASSLWQLNTGELFF. CDR3 nucleotide sequence: TGCGCCAGCAGCTTGTGGCAGTTGAACACCGGGGAGCTGTTTTTT. Variable domain in full (rest from reference TRBV5-1 and TRBJ2-2): KAGVTQTPRYLIKTRGQQVTLSCSPISGHRSVSWYQQTPGQGLQFLFEYFSETQRNKGNFPGRFSGRQFSNSRSEMNVSTLELGDSALYLCASSLWQLNTGELFFGEGSRLTVL.

The chain combines TRBV7-8 with TRBJ2-7; 8 bases are shared with TRBD2. Per germline, CDR1 SGHVS and CDR2 FQNEAQ. The CDR3 length is 15 residues. V lost 0 bases to trimming and J lost 9 bases; unmatched junction nucleotides: 10. CDR3 loop: CASSLAGLAGPVQYF. The CDR3 DNA reads TGTGCCAGCAGCTTAGCGGGGTTAGCGGGGCCCGTGCAGTACTTC.

The chain couples TRBV6-4 to TRBJ1-1; 8 bases fit TRBD1. CDR1 and CDR2 (germline): MRHNA, SNTAGT. The CDR3 runs to 16 residues. V lost 3 bases to trimming and J lost 1 base; unmatched junction nucleotides: 7. The CDR3 DNA reads as TGTGCCAGCAGTGAAAAACCCGGACAGGGGAACACTGAAGCTTTCTTT. Encoded protein: CASSEKPGQGNTEAFF.

The chain uses TRBV5-1 and TRBJ1-1; perhaps TRBD1 as D (6 bases). V was cut by 4 bases and J by 6 bases, with 19 bases left in between. Germline CDR1 reads SGHRS; CDR2 reads YFSETQ. The CDR3 is 15 amino acids. The CDR3 DNA reads TGCGCCAGCAGCGTGATGACACAGGGACGTCCTGAAGCTTTCTTT. Its translation: CASSVMTQGRPEAFF.

V is TRBV9 and J is TRBJ1-1; 7 bases line up with TRBD1. V was pared by 0 bases and J by 10 bases, with 3 bases of the junction left unmatched. Germline V gene data show CDR1 as SGDLS and CDR2 as YYNGEE. CDR3 length: 12 amino acids. CDR3 sequence (DNA): TGTGCCAGCAGCGTAGATAACAGGGGAGCTTTCTTT. Amino acids: CASSVDNRGAFF.

The chain joins TRBV7-6 to TRBJ1-6; D is unresolved. The germline CDR1 and CDR2 sequences are SGHVS and FNYEAQ. This CDR3 is built from 14 residues. V was trimmed by 2 bases and J by 11 bases, leaving 13 bases between them. CDR3 sequence reads: CASSLLALWAPLHF. CDR3 nucleotides: TGTGCCAGCAGCTTACTAGCTCTCTGGGCACCCCTCCACTTT.

V is TRBV20-1 and J is TRBJ1-1; D is uncertain. CDR1 and CDR2 from the germline V gene are DFQATT and SNEGSKA (reference sequence). The CDR3 runs to 10 residues. Trimming removed 4 bases from V and 5 bases from J, with 5 bases in between. The CDR3 coding sequence is TGCAGTGCTACGCGGACTGAAGCTTTCTTT. Its protein is CSATRTEAFF.